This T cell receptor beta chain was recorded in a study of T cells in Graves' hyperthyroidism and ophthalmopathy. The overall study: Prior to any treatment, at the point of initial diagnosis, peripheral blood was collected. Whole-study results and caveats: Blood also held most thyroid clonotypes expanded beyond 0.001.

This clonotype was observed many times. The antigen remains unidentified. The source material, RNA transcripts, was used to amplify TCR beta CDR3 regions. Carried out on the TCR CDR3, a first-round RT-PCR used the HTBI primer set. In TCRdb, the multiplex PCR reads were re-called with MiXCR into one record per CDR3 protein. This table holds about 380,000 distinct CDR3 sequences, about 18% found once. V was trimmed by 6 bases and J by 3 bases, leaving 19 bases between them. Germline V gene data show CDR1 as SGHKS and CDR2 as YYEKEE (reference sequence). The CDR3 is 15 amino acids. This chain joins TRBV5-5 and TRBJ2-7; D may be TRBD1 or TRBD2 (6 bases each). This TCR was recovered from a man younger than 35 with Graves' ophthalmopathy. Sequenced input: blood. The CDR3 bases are TGTGCCAGCACCCAGAGGGGAGGACAGAGCTACGAGCAGTACTTC. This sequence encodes CASTQRGGQSYEQYF.